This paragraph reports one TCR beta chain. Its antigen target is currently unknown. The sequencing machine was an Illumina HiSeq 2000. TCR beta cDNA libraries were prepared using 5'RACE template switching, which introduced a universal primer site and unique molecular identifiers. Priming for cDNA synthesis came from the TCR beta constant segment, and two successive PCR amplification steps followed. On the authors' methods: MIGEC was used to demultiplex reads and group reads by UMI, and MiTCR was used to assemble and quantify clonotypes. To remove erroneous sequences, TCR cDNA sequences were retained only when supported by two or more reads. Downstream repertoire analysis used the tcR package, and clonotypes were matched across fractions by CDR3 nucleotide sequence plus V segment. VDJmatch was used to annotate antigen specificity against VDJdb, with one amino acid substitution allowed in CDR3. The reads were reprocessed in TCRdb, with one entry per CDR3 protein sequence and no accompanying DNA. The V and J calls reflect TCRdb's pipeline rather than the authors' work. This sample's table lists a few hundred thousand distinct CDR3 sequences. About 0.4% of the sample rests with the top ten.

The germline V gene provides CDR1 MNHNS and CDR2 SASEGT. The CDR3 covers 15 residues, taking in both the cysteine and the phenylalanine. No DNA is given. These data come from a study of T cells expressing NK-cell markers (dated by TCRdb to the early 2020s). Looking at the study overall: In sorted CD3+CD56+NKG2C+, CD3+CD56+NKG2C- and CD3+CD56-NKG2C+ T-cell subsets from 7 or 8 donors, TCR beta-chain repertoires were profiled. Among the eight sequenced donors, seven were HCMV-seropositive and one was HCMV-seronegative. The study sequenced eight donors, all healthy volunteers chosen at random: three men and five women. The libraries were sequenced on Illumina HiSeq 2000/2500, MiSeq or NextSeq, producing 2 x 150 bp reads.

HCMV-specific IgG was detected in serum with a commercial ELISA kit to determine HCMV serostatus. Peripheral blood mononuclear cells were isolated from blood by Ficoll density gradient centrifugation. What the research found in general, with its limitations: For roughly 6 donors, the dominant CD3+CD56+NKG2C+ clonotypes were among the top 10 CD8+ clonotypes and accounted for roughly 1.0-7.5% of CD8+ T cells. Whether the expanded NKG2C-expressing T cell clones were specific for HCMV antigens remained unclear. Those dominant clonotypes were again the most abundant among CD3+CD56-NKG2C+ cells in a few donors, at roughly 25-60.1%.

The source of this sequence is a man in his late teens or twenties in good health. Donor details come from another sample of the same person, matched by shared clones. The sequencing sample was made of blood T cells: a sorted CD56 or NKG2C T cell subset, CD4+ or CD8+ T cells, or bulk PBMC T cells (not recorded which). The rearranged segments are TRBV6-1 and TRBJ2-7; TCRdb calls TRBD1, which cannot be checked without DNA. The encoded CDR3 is CASSEQGASSYEQYF.